The source of this T cell receptor beta chain is a study of multiple sclerosis patients with progressive multifocal leukoencephalopathy. The sample's time point: less than 7 months of natalizumab therapy. T1 marks 6 months and T2 marks 12 months of natalizumab therapy. This clone has just one count. What it binds is unknown. TCRdb's copy holds only in-frame clones and misses some; the assay was immunoSEQ multiplex PCR. The table lists tens of thousands of clones, roughly nine tenths of them singletons. Study-wide points: At PML onset, no shared TRBV or TRBJ gene usage was seen. In most PML patients, TRB repertoires appeared less diverse by entropy. Whether JC virus or general immunocompromise explains the findings remained unclear.

Looked up from germline, CDR1 is MDHEN and CDR2 is SYDVKM. CDR3 length: 15 residues. V dropped 3 bases and J dropped 5; count of bases not matched to a gene: 10. The sequencing here drew on PBMCs, taken from a patient treated with natalizumab. The TCR was taken from a human donor with multiple sclerosis. V is TRBV28 and J is TRBJ2-7, with 7 bases identical to TRBD1. DNA for the CDR3: TGTGCCAGCAGTTTTGTTCCGACAGGGAGTGACGAGCAGTACTTC. Its protein is CASSFVPTGSDEQYF.